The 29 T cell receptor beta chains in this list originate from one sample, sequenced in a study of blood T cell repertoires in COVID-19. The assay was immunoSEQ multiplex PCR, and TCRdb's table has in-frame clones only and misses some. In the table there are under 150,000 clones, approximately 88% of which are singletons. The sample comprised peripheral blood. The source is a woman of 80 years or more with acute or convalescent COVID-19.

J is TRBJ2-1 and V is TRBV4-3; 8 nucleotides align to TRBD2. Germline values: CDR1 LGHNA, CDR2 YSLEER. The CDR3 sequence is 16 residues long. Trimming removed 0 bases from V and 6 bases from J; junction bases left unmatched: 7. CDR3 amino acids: CASSQEATSVFNEQFF. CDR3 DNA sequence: TGCGCCAGCAGCCAAGAGGCGACTAGCGTATTCAATGAGCAGTTCTTC.

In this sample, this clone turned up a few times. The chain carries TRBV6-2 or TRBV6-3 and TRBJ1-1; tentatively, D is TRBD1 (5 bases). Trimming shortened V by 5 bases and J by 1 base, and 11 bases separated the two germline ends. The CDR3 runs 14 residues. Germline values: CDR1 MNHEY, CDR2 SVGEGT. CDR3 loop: CASSLKRGNTEAFF. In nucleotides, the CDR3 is TGTGCCAGCAGTCTGAAAAGGGGGAACACTGAAGCTTTCTTT.

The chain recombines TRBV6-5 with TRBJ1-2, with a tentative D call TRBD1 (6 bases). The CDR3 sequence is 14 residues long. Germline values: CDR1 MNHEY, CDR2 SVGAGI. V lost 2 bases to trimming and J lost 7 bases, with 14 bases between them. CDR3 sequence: CASSYARGGGGYTF. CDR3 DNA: TGTGCCAGCAGTTACGCTAGAGGGGGTGGTGGCTACACCTTC.

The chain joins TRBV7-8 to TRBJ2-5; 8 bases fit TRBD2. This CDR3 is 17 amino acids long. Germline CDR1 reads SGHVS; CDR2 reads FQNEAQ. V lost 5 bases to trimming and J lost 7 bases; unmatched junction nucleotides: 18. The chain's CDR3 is CASSPRGSGRLWGTQYF. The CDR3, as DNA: TGTGCCAGCAGCCCCCGGGGGAGCGGGAGACTTTGGGGGACCCAGTACTTC.

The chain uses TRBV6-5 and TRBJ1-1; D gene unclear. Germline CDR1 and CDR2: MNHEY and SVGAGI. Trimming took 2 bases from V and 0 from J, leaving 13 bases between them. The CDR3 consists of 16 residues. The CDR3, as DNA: TGTGCCAGCAGTTACCCGAAGGGAGTCATGAACACTGAAGCTTTCTTT. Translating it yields CASSYPKGVMNTEAFF.

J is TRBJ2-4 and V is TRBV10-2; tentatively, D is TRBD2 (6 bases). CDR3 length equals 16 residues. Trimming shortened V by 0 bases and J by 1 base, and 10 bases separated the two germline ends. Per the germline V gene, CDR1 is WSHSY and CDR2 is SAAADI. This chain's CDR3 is CASSESTSSAKNIQYF. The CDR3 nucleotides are TGCGCCAGCAGTGAGTCGACTAGTTCTGCCAAAAACATTCAGTACTTC.

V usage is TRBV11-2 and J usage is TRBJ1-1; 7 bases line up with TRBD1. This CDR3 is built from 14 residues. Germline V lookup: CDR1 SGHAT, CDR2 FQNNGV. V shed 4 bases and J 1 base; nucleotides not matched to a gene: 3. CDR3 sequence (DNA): TGTGCCAGCAGCTGGACAGGTGAGAACACTGAAGCTTTCTTT. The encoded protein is CASSWTGENTEAFF.

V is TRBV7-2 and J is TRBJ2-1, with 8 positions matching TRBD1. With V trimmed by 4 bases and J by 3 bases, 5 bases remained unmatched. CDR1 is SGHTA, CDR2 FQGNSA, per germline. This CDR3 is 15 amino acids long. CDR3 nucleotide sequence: TGTGCCAGCAGCTATGACAGGGGTGGCTACAATGAGCAGTTCTTC. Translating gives CASSYDRGGYNEQFF.

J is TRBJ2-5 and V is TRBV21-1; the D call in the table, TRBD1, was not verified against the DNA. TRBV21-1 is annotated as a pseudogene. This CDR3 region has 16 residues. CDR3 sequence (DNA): TGTGCCAGCAGCGACACAGGGGGAGAAGGTGGAGAGACCCAGTACTTC. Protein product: CASSDTGGEGGETQYF.

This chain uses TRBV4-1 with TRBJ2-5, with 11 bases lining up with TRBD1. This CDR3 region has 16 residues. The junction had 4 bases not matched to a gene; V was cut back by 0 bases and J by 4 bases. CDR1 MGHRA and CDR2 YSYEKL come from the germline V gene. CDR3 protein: CASSQDEGQGGETQYF. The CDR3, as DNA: TGCGCCAGCAGCCAAGATGAGGGACAGGGGGGAGAGACCCAGTACTTC.

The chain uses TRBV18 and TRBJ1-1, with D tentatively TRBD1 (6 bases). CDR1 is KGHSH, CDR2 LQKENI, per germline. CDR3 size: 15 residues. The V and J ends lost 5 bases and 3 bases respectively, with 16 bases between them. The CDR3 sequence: CASSTSGVKDTEAFF. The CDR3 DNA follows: TGTGCCAGCTCAACGTCAGGGGTTAAGGACACTGAAGCTTTCTTT.

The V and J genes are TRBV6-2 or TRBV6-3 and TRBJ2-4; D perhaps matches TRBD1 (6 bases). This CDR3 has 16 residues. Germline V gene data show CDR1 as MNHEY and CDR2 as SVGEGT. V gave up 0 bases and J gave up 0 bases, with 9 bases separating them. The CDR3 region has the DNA TGTGCCAGCAGTTACTCTCAGGGGACAGCCAAAAACATTCAGTACTTC. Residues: CASSYSQGTAKNIQYF.

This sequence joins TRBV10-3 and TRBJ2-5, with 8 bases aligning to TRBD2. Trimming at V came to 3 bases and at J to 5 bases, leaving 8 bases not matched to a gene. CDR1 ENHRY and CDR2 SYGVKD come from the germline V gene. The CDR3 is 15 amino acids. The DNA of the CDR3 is TGTGCCATCAGTGAAGGTGGCGGGGGGACTGAGACCCAGTACTTC. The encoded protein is CAISEGGGGTETQYF.

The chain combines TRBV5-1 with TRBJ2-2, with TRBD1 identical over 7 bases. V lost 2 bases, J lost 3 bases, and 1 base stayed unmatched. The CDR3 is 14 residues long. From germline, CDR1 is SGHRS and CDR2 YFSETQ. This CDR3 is CASSFTGDTGELFF. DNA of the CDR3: TGCGCCAGCAGCTTTACAGGGGACACCGGGGAGCTGTTTTTT. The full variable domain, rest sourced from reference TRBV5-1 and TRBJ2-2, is KAGVTQTPRYLIKTRGQQVTLSCSPISGHRSVSWYQQTPGQGLQFLFEYFSETQRNKGNFPGRFSGRQFSNSRSEMNVSTLELGDSALYLCASSFTGDTGELFFGEGSRLTVL.

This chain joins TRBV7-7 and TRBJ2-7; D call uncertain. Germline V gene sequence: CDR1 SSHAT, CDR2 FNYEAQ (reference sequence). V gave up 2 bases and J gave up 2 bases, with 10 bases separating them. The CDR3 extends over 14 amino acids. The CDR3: CASSLLPGPYEQYF. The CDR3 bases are TGTGCCAGCAGCTTACTCCCAGGTCCCTACGAGCAGTACTTC.

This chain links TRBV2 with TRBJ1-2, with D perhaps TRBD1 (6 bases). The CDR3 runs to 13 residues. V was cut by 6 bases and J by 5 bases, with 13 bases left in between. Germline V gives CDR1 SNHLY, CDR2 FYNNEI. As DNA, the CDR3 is TGTGCCAGCAGGGGGGGGGCAAGTTATGGCTACACCTTC. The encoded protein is CASRGGASYGYTF.

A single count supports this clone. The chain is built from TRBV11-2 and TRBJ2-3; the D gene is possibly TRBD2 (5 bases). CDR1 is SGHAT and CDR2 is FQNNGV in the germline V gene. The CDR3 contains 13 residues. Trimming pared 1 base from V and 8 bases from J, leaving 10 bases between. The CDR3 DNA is TGTGCCAGCAGCTTAGCGGGGAACCCTACGCAGTATTTT. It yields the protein CASSLAGNPTQYF.

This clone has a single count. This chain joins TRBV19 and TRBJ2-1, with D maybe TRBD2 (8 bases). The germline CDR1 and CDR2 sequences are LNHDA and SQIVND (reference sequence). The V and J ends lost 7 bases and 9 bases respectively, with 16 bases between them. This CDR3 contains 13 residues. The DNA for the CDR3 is TGTGCCAGTAACTCCGGGAGGGGGCTTGAGCAGTTCTTC. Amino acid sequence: CASNSGRGLEQFF.

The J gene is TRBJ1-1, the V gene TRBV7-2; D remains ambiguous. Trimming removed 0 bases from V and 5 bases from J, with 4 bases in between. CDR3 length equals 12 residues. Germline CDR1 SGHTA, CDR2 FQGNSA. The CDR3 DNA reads TGTGCCAGCAGCTTAGCTTTAACTGAAGCTTTCTTT. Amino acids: CASSLALTEAFF.

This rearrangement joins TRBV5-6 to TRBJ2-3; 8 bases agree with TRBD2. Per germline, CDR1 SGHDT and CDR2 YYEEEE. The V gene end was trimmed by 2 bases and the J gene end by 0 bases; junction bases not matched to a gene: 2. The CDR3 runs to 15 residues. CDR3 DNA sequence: TGTGCCAGCAGCTTCCGGGGGGGTAGCACAGATACGCAGTATTTT. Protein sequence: CASSFRGGSTDTQYF.

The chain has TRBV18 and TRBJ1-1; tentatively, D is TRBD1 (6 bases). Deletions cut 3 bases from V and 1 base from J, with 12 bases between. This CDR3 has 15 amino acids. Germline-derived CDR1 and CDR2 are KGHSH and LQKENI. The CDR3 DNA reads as TGTGCCAGCTCACCTATGGGACATCAGAACACTGAAGCTTTCTTT. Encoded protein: CASSPMGHQNTEAFF.

The CDR3 here is CATSRDRVGTGSLTSYEQYF. In DNA form, the CDR3 reads TGTGCCACCAGCAGAGATCGGGTGGGGACAGGGAGTTTGACCTCCTACGAGCAGTACTTC. The gene calls are TRBV15 and TRBJ2-7; TRBD1 aligns across 9 bases. The V segment lost 0 bases and the J segment 0 bases; nucleotides outside the gene matches: 15. Germline CDR1 reads LNHNV; CDR2 reads YYDKDF (reference sequence). The CDR3 is 20 amino acids.

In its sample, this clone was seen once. For the CDR3, the DNA is TGCGCCAGCAGTTCGGGGGGCTACACCTTC. Translation gives CASSSGGYTF. The chain recombines TRBV5-1 with TRBJ1-2; D call uncertain. The CDR3 covers 10 residues. The V end was cut by 5 bases, the J end by 8 bases, with 7 bases between. Germline CDR1 and CDR2: SGHRS and YFSETQ. Full variable domain (rest looked up from reference TRBV5-1 and TRBJ1-2): KAGVTQTPRYLIKTRGQQVTLSCSPISGHRSVSWYQQTPGQGLQFLFEYFSETQRNKGNFPGRFSGRQFSNSRSEMNVSTLELGDSALYLCASSSGGYTFGSGTRLTVV.

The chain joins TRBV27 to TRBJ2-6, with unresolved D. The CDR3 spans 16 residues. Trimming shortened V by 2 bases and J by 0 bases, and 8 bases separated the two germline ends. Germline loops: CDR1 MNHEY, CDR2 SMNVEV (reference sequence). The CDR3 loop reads CASSLHFLSGANVLTF. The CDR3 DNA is TGTGCCAGCAGTTTACACTTTCTCTCTGGGGCCAACGTCCTGACTTTC.

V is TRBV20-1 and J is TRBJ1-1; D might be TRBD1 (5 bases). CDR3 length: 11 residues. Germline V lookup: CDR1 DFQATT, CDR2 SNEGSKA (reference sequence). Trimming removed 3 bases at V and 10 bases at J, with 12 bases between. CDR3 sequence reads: CSARGPGLAFF. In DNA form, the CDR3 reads TGCAGTGCTAGGGGACCGGGACTAGCTTTCTTT.

CDR3 coding DNA: TGCGCCAGCAGCCAAGATTTGGCTGCCGCTAACTATGGCTACACCTTC. It encodes CASSQDLAAANYGYTF. This sequence joins TRBV4-1 and TRBJ1-2; D unresolved. V was clipped by 0 bases and J by 0 bases, with 11 bases between them. Per the germline V gene, CDR1 is MGHRA and CDR2 is YSYEKL. The CDR3 runs 16 residues.

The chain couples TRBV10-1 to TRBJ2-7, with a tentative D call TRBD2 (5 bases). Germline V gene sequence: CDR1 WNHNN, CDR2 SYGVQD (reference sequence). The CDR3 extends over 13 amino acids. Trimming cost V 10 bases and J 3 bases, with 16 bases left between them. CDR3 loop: CATSNSGNYEQYF. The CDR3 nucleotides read TGCGCCACCTCCAACAGCGGAAACTACGAGCAGTACTTC.

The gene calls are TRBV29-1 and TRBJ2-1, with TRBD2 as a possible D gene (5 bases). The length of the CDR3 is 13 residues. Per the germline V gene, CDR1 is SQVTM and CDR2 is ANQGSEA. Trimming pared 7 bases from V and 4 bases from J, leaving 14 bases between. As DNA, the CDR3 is TGCAGCGCCCTCGGCGGGTTATACAATGAGCAGTTCTTC. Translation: CSALGGLYNEQFF.

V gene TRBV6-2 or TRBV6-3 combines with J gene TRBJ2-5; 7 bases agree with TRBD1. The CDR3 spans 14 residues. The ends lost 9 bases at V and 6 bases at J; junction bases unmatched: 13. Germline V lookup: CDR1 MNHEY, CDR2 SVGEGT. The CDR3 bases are TGTGCCAGTAGCTACTCAAGGGGGCTGCAGACCCAGTACTTC. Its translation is CASSYSRGLQTQYF.